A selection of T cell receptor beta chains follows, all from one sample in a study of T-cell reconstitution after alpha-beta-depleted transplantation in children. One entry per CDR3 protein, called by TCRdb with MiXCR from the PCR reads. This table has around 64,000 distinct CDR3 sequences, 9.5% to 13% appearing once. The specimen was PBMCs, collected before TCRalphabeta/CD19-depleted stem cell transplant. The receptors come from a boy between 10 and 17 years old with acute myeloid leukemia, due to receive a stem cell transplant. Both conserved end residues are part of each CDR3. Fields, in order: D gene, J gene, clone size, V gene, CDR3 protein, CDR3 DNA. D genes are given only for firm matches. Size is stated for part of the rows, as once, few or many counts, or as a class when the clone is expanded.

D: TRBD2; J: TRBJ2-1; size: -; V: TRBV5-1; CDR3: CASSLTSAFNEQFF; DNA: TGCGCCAGCAGCTTGACTAGCGCCTTCAATGAGCAGTTCTTC
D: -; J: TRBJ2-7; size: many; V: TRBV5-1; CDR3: CASSLGQNSYEQYF; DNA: TGCGCCAGCAGCTTGGGACAGAACTCCTACGAGCAGTACTTC
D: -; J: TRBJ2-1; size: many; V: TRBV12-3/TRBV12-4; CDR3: CASSLRTDSGNEQFF; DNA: TGTGCCAGCAGTTTGCGGACAGATTCAGGCAATGAGCAGTTCTTC
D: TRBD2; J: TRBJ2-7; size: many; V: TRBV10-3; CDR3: CAISAFGTSGSYEQYF; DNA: TGTGCCATCAGTGCCTTCGGGACTAGCGGAAGCTACGAGCAGTACTTC
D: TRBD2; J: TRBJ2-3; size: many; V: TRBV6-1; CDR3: CASTRGVGDTQYF; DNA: TGTGCCAGCACCCGGGGGGTAGGGGATACGCAGTATTTT
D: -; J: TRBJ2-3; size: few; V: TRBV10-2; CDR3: CASSSSGQGGDTQYF; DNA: -
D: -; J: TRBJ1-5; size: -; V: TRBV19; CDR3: CASRGQAGNQPQHF; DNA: TGTGCCAGTAGGGGGCAGGCGGGCAATCAGCCCCAGCATTTT
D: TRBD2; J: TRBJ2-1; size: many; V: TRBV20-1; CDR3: CSAPGRAGVFNEQFF; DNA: TGCAGTGCCCCTGGTCGAGCGGGAGTTTTCAATGAGCAGTTCTTC
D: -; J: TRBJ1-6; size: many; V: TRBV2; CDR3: CASRSGVDSYNSPLHF; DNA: TGTGCCAGCAGGAGCGGGGTAGACTCCTATAATTCACCCCTCCACTTT
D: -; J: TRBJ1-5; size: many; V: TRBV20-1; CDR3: CSARGGVSGYSPDQPQHF; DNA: TGCAGTGCTAGAGGGGGGGTCTCAGGGTATTCGCCGGATCAGCCCCAGCATTTT
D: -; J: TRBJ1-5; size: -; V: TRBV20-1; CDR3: CSAGDAGRSVQPQHF; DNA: TGCAGTGCTGGAGACGCGGGTAGGTCCGTTCAGCCCCAGCATTTT
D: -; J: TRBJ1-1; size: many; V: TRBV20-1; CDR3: CSARERLPRGTEAFF; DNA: TGCAGTGCTAGAGAAAGGCTCCCGAGGGGAACTGAAGCTTTCTTT
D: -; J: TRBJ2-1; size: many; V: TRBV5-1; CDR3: CASSGGTQSYNEQFF; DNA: TGCGCCAGCAGCGGAGGGACTCAGTCCTACAATGAGCAGTTCTTC
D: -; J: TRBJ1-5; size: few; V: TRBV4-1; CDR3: CASSQDGDLYQPQHF; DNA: TGCGCCAGCAGCCAAGATGGCGACCTATATCAGCCCCAGCATTTT
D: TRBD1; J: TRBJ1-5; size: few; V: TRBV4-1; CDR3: CASRDRGNSNQPQHF; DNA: TGCGCCAGCAGAGACAGGGGGAATAGCAATCAGCCCCAGCATTTT
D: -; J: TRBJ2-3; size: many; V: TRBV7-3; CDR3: CASSLFGGDPDTQYF; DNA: TGTGCCAGCAGCTTATTCGGCGGGGACCCAGATACGCAGTATTTT
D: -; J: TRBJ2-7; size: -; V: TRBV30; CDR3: CAWSGKKNEQYF; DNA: TGTGCCTGGAGCGGGAAAAAGAACGAGCAGTACTTC
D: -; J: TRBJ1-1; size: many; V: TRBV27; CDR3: CASSGDRMNTEAFF; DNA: TGTGCCAGCAGTGGGGACCGCATGAACACTGAAGCTTTCTTT
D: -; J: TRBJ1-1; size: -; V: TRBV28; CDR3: CASSSLNSEAFF; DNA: TGTGCCAGCAGCTCCCTCAATAGTGAAGCTTTCTTT
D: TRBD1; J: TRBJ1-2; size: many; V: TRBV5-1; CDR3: CASSLGPDRGYGYTF; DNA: TGCGCCAGCAGCTTGGGGCCCGACAGGGGCTATGGCTACACCTTC
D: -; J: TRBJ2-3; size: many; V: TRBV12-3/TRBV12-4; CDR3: CASSPGDTDTQYF; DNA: TGTGCCAGCAGTCCCGGGGACACAGATACGCAGTATTTT
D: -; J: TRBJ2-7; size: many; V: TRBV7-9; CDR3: CASKTEDSYEQYF; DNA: TGTGCCAGCAAAACGGAAGACTCCTACGAGCAGTACTTC
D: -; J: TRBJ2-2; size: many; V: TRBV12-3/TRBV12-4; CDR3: CASSLMKTGELFF; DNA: TGTGCCAGCAGTTTAATGAAAACCGGGGAGCTGTTTTTT
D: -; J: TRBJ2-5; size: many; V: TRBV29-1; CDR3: CSVEFAGETQYF; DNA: TGCAGCGTTGAATTCGCGGGAGAGACCCAGTACTTC
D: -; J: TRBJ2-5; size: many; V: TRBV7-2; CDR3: CASSAGGQTQYF; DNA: TGTGCCAGCAGCGCCGGTGGTCAGACCCAGTACTTC
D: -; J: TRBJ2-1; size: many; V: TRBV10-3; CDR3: CAIRTSGLPWDEQFF; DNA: TGTGCCATCAGGACATCGGGGCTACCTTGGGATGAGCAGTTCTTC
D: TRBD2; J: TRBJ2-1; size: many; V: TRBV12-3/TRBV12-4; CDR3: CASRRDWRGDYNEQFF; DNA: TGTGCCAGCAGGAGAGATTGGCGGGGGGACTACAATGAGCAGTTCTTC
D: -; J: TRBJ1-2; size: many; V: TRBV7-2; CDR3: CASSAAGRRTPYGYTF; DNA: TGTGCCAGCAGCGCCGCAGGGCGGAGAACCCCGTATGGCTACACCTTC
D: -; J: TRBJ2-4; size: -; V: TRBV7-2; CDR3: CASSLALASGAAKNIQYF; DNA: TGTGCCAGCAGCTTAGCCCTAGCGAGTGGGGCCGCCAAAAACATTCAGTACTTC
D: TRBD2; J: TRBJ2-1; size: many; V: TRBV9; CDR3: CASSAGLAGRNEQFF; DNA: TGTGCCAGCAGCGCGGGACTAGCGGGGCGGAATGAGCAGTTCTTC
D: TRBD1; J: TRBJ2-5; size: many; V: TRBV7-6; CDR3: CASSARQGRGQETQYF; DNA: TGTGCCAGCAGCGCCAGACAGGGACGGGGCCAAGAGACCCAGTACTTC
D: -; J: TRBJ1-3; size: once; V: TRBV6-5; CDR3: CASSHRTDLSGNTIYF; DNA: TGTGCCAGCAGTCACCGGACAGACCTCTCTGGAAACACCATATATTTT
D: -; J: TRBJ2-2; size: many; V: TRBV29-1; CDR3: CSGGRIHTGELFF; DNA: TGCAGCGGTGGACGGATACACACCGGGGAGCTGTTTTTT
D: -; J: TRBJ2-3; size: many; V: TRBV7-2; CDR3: CASSSRRRATTDTQYF; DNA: TGTGCCAGCAGCTCGCGGAGGCGGGCCACCACAGATACGCAGTATTTT
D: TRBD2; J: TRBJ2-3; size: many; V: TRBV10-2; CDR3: CASTERGGPTDTQYF; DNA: TGCGCCAGCACGGAGCGGGGGGGCCCGACAGATACGCAGTATTTT
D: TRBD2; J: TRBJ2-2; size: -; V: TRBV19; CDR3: CASKGGSLTGELFF; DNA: TGTGCCAGTAAAGGCGGGAGTTTAACCGGGGAGCTGTTTTTT
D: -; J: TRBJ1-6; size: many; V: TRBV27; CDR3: CASRSGGGNSPLHF; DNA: TGTGCCAGCAGAAGCGGGGGAGGCAATTCACCCCTCCACTTT